What follows are 9 T cell receptor beta chains derived from one specimen sequenced in a study of cytomegalovirus exposure and HLA in healthy donors. The primer mix had 60 Vbeta and 13 Jbeta primers. Libraries were prepared by immunoSEQ multiplex PCR; TCRdb keeps only in-frame clonotypes and omits some of them. The sample has some 170,000 clones, about 80% seen once. Sequenced sample: PBMCs. Every receptor here comes from a woman aged 40 to 55 in good health and CMV-seronegative.

This clone was seen only a few times. The DNA for the CDR3 is TGTGCCAGCAGTCCCCGGACTCGGAACACCGGGGAGCTGTTTTTT. This translates into CASSPRTRNTGELFF. The genes are TRBV27 and TRBJ2-2; possibly TRBD2 for D (5 bases). This CDR3 has 15 residues. CDR1 and CDR2 from the germline V gene are MNHEY and SMNVEV (reference sequence). The ends were cut back, 5 bases at V and 1 base at J, with 11 bases in the middle.

The V call is TRBV15, the J call TRBJ2-3, with TRBD2 matching 7 bases. Germline CDR1 and CDR2: LNHNV and YYDKDF (reference sequence). The CDR3 is 15 amino acids. The V and J ends lost 0 bases and 5 bases, in that order; junction bases with no gene match: 5. CDR3 DNA sequence: TGTGCCACCAGCAGAGATGGACTAGATATAGATACGCAGTATTTT. The encoded protein is CATSRDGLDIDTQYF.

V is TRBV30 and J is TRBJ1-1, with a possible D match to TRBD1 (6 bases). V lost 0 bases, J lost 4 bases, and 9 bases lay in between. The CDR3 consists of 13 residues. Germline loops: CDR1 GTSNPN, CDR2 SVGIG (reference sequence). DNA of the CDR3: TGTGCCTGGAGTGTAATAGGGGGCACTGAAGCTTTCTTT. The encoded protein is CAWSVIGGTEAFF.

This clone was seen a few times. The V and J genes are TRBV11-1 and TRBJ2-5; TRBD2 aligns across 8 bases. Trimming removed 3 bases from V and 3 bases from J; junction bases left unmatched: 9. Germline-derived CDR1 and CDR2 are SGHAT and FQDESV (reference sequence). The CDR3 has 16 amino acids. The CDR3 nucleotides read TGTGCCAGCAGCTTCTCGGGAGGGCCCAGCAAAGAGACCCAGTACTTC. It is translated as CASSFSGGPSKETQYF.

Only one count was recorded for this clone. The rearrangement joins TRBV11-2 to TRBJ2-5; 7 nucleotides match TRBD2. This CDR3 region has 18 residues. Trimming at V came to 3 bases and at J to 0 bases, leaving 13 bases not matched to a gene. Germline lookup yields CDR1 SGHAT and CDR2 FQNNGV. CDR3 in amino acids: CASSFQAGEFGYQETQYF. The CDR3 nucleotides read TGTGCCAGCAGCTTTCAGGCGGGGGAATTTGGGTACCAAGAGACCCAGTACTTC.

The chain couples TRBV18 to TRBJ2-7; possibly TRBD2 for D (7 bases). This CDR3 has 14 residues. Trimming shortened V by 2 bases and J by 5 bases, and 13 bases separated the two germline ends. Germline V gene data show CDR1 as KGHSH and CDR2 as LQKENI. DNA for the CDR3: TGTGCCAGCTCACCAAGAAAGGGGGGGGACGAGCAGTACTTC. It translates to CASSPRKGGDEQYF.

The sample holds one count of this clone. This rearrangement joins TRBV9 to TRBJ2-3; tentatively, D is TRBD1 (6 bases). Trimming removed 4 bases from V and 2 bases from J, with 14 bases in between. Germline values: CDR1 SGDLS, CDR2 YYNGEE. This CDR3 spans 15 amino acids. The CDR3, as DNA: TGTGCCAGCAGCCCAGAGGACAGATACACAGATACGCAGTATTTT. This sequence encodes CASSPEDRYTDTQYF.

The chain employs TRBV10-1 and TRBJ1-5, with TRBD1 identical over 7 bases. Germline trimming cut 7 bases from V and 7 bases from J; bases unmatched to any gene: 19. Germline loops: CDR1 WNHNN, CDR2 SYGVQD (reference sequence). The CDR3 covers 17 residues. CDR3 coding DNA: TGCGCCAGCACCCTGAACAACAGGGGAAAGGGAGGCCAGCCCCAGCATTTT. Its protein product is CASTLNNRGKGGQPQHF.

This clone was seen only once. J is TRBJ2-5 and V is TRBV6-5; no definite D call. Trimming removed 7 bases at V and 1 base at J, with 10 bases between. The CDR3 extends over 13 amino acids. CDR1 is MNHEY and CDR2 is SVGAGI in the germline V gene. CDR3 DNA sequence: TGTGCCAGCAAAACGGGTCTCCAAGAGACCCAGTACTTC. It is translated as CASKTGLQETQYF.